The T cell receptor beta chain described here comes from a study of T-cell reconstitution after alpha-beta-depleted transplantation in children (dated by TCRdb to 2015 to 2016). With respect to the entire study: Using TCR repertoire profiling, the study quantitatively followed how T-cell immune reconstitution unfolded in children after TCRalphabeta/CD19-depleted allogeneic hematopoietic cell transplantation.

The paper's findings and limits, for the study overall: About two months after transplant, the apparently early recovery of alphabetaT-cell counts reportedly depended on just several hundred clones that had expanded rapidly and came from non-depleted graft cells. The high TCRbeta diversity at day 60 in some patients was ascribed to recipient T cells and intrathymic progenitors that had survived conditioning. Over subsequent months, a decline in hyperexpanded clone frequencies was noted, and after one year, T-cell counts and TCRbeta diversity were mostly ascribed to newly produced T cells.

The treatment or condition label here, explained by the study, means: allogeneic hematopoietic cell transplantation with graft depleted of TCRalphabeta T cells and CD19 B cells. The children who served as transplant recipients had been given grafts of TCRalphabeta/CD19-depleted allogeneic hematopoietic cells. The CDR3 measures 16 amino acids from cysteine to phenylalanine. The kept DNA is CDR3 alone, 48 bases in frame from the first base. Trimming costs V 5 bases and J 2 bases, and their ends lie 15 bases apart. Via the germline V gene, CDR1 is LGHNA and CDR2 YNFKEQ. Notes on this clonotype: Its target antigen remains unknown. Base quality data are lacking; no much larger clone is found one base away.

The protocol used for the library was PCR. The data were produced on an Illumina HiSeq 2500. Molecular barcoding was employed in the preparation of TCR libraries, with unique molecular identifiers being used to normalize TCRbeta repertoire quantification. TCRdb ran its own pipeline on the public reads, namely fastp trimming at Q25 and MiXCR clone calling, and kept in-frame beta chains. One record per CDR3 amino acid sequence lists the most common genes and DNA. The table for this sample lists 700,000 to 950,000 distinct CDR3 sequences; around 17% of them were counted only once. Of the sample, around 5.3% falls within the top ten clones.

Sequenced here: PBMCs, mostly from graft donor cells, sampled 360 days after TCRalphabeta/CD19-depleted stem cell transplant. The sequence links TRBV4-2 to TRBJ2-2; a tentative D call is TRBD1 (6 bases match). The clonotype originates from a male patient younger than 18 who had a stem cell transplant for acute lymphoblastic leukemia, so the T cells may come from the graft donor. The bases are TGTGCCAGCAGCGCCTTCGCTGGGGGCAACACCGGGGAGCTGTTTTTT. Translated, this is CASSAFAGGNTGELFF.